This T cell receptor beta chain was recovered during a study of CD8+ T cells in alopecia areata. Isolated RNA was reverse transcribed into cDNA used as the sequencing template. Sequencing used immunoSEQ multiplex PCR; TCRdb keeps in-frame clones, though not all of them. The table includes around 140,000 clones, roughly 48% detected once. The germline CDR1 and CDR2 sequences are SGHRS and YFSETQ. The CDR3 has 17 residues. Unmatched junction bases numbered 13, after V lost 3 bases and J lost 5 bases. The sample taken for sequencing was CD4+ T cells sorted from blood. J is TRBJ2-3 and V is TRBV5-1; 9 bases line up with TRBD2. This clonotype was obtained from a human donor with alopecia areata. The CDR3 DNA is TGCGCCAGCAGCTCATCCCTAGCGGGACGATGGGTAGATACGCAGTATTTT. Translating it yields CASSSSLAGRWVDTQYF. Full variable domain (remainder filled in from reference TRBV5-1 and TRBJ2-3): KAGVTQTPRYLIKTRGQQVTLSCSPISGHRSVSWYQQTPGQGLQFLFEYFSETQRNKGNFPGRFSGRQFSNSRSEMNVSTLELGDSALYLCASSSSLAGRWVDTQYFGPGTRLTVL.